This T cell receptor beta chain originates from a study of CD8 T cells in ankylosing spondylitis (TCRdb year 2017). Turning to the overall study: The study profiled T cell receptor beta repertoires in healthy donors and ankylosing spondylitis patients to find disease-linked TCR variants. In total, the full study cohort was made up of nearly 110 healthy donors and 25 ankylosing spondylitis patients. Peripheral blood was sampled, and synovial fluid was also collected from ankylosing spondylitis patients.

For sequencing, an Illumina HiSeq 2500 was employed. TCR beta libraries were prepared by quantitative 5'-RACE with molecular barcodes. The study's processing was this. A new computational method, built on a probabilistic model of VDJ rearrangement, was used to identify disease-linked TCR variants. TCRdb applied fastp at Q25 and MiXCR to the public reads, then kept only in-frame beta chains. For every CDR3 protein sequence, its rows merge into one entry that carries the most common genes and DNA. The V and J calls follow TCRdb's processing rather than the paper's. The table for this sample lists 100,000 or so distinct CDR3 sequences; around 24% of them were counted only once. The ten largest make up about 12% of the sample. From a lookup of the germline V gene (reference sequence), CDR1 and CDR2 are SEHNR and FQNEAQ. Between the V and J ends, shortened by 4 bases and 5 bases respectively, the junction contains 17 bases. The CDR3 runs 15 residues from the cysteine to the phenylalanine. Only CDR3 DNA is held: 45 bases, read in frame from base 1.

This clonotype showed up just a few times. Its specific antigen is unknown. No clone much larger than this one lies a single base away; base qualities are absent. Study-wide findings and limitations: In peripheral blood, the disease-linked clones were found at relatively low frequencies and had a CD8+ phenotype. Blood from ankylosing spondylitis patients appeared to be characterized by a TCR beta motif composed of under ten highly homologous amino acid variants. Some of the motif variants had been reported before in the synovial fluid and blood of reactive arthritis patients, a finding that suggests common disease-initiation mechanisms. According to the report, matched synovial fluid samples from ankylosing spondylitis patients were significantly enriched for the disease-linked clones.

Synovial fluid samples were paired with blood samples taken from the same ankylosing spondylitis patients. This TCR was sampled from a male donor with ankylosing spondylitis. This chain is built from TRBV7-9 and TRBJ1-1, and possibly TRBD1, on 6 matching bases. Sequencing input: synovial fluid, either unsorted or a sorted T cell fraction (not recorded which). The nucleotide sequence is given as TGTGCCAGCAGCTCCGGGACAACTGCTTGGACTGAAGCTTTCTTT. This gives the protein CASSSGTTAWTEAFF.